This TCR beta chain was identified during a study of blood T cell repertoires in COVID-19 (dated by TCRdb to 2018 to 2021). Looking at the study overall: Samples from collaborators originated in the United States, Italy and Spain and spanned both the acute and convalescent phases of COVID-19. The material from the prospective study consisted of cDNA or gDNA derived from T cells, B-cell-depleted T cells, or PBMCs. Deeply sampled blood TCRbeta repertoires from subjects exposed to, actively infected with, or recovered from COVID-19 were included in the dataset. The repertoires were released in a freely available public database meant as a resource for research on the immune response to SARS-CoV-2. The samples were drawn from two sources: the first 160 participants of the ongoing ImmuneRACE study, and some 1,300 subjects contributed by 6 global collaborators. Nearly every sample came with metadata listing a de-identified subject ID, COVID-19 status, age in years and sex. Where available, HLA class I and class II types were taken from metadata supplied by the sample provider and were not determined by assay-based typing.

CDR1 and CDR2, looked up from the germline V gene (reference sequence), are LGHDT and YNNKEL. The CDR3 has 14 amino acids, counting the end cysteine and phenylalanine. Solely the CDR3 DNA is kept, with 42 bases framed from the first base. Germline trimming: 4 bases from V, 7 bases from J; junction bases outside gene matches: 6. Another Seattle source contributed samples from volunteer blood donors who had recovered from COVID-19. Whole blood was collected in K2EDTA tubes by collaborating institutions according to the institutions' own protocols. For TCRbeta analysis, collaborators shipped samples as frozen whole blood, isolated PBMCs, or DNA extracted from either of those sample types. Study-wide conclusions, independent of this receptor: Clinical and demographic metadata were provided uncurated, with the amount varying by source and participant.

TCRbeta CDR3 regions were amplified from genomic DNA using the immunoSEQ Assay, a bias-controlled multiplex PCR. The published analysis was carried out like this. The number of nucleated cells in each sample was estimated from the amplification of reference gene primers within the assay. To quantify the absolute abundance of each unique TCRbeta CDR3 rearrangement, sequence reads were collapsed and filtered. For each sample, productive Simpson clonality was calculated as the square root of Simpson's diversity index across productive rearrangements. This immuneACCESS table, as held by TCRdb, lists in-frame sequences with V and J called but not all clones. Of the missing ones, under half trace to an unresolved V gene in checked studies; the others have no known cause. The V and J calls and the clone size are those of that table, but D and trimming were determined from the DNA. Recorded for this sample are under 150,000 clones; nearly 90% of them occurred a single time. Of the sample, over 6.5% falls within the top ten clones.

Comment on this clone: The antigen it recognizes is unknown. Base qualities are missing; no much larger clone stands one base away.

The sequenced sample was peripheral blood. The chain links TRBV3-1 (or the pseudogene TRBV3-2) with TRBJ1-4; the junction holds 7 bases that match TRBD1. The sequence was collected from a woman aged 70-85 years who had recovered from COVID-19. The nucleotide sequence reads TGTGCCAGCAGCCGACAGGGCGCGGGTGAAAAACTGTTTTTT. Its translation reads: CASSRQGAGEKLFF.